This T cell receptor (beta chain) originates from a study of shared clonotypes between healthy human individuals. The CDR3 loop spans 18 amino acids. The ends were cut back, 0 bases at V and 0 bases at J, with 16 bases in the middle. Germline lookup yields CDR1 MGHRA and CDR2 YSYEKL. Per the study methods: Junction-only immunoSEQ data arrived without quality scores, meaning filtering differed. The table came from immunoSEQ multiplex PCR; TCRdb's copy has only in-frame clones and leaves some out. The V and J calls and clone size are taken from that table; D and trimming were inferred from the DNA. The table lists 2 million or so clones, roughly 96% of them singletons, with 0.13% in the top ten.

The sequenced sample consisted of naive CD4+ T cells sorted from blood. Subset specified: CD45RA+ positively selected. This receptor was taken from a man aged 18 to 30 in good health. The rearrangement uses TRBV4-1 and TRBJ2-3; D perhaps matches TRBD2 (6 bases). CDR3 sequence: CASSQEFWGGTSTDTQYF. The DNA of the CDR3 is TGCGCCAGCAGCCAAGAATTCTGGGGCGGGACTAGCACAGATACGCAGTATTTT.